These 24 T cell receptor beta chains came from one sample sequenced in a study of patients and donors after allogeneic stem cell transplantation. TCRdb redid the calling of the RT-PCR reads with MiXCR, one entry per CDR3 protein. The table records approximately 140,000 distinct CDR3 sequences, about two fifths of them present only once. The material sequenced was blood, either unsorted or a sorted T cell fraction (not recorded which). These receptors came from a human donor who was either an allogeneic HSCT recipient or a stem cell or donor lymphocyte infusion donor (not recorded which). It is not recorded whose cells these are; they may come from a transplant donor.

In its sample, this clonotype was seen a few times. The V call is TRBV20-1, the J call TRBJ1-1; no firm D call. Germline V gene lookup returns CDR1 DFQATT and CDR2 SNEGSKA (reference sequence). V gave up 0 bases and J gave up 1 base, with 9 bases separating them. The CDR3 consists of 14 residues. CDR3 sequence: CSARDLWGNTEAFF. For the CDR3, the DNA is TGCAGTGCTAGAGATTTGTGGGGGAACACTGAAGCTTTCTTT.

The chain combines TRBV10-2 with TRBJ1-6; maybe TRBD1 (5 bases). V lost 5 bases, J lost 4 bases, and 9 bases lay in between. The CDR3 contains 14 residues. CDR1 and CDR2 from the germline V gene are WSHSY and SAAADI. CDR3 protein: CASSTGTYNSPLHF. CDR3 DNA sequence: TGCGCCAGCAGTACAGGAACTTATAATTCACCCCTCCACTTT.

The chain couples TRBV20-1 to TRBJ1-4, with 7 nucleotides matching TRBD1. The CDR3 has 15 amino acids. Germline V gene lookup returns CDR1 DFQATT and CDR2 SNEGSKA (reference sequence). The V gene end was trimmed by 3 bases and the J gene end by 3 bases; junction bases not matched to a gene: 7. The CDR3, as DNA: TGCAGTGCTAGGAAAGACAGGGAGTCTAATGAAAAACTGTTTTTT. Translating it yields CSARKDRESNEKLFF.

This clonotype was counted a few times. The chain couples TRBV28 to TRBJ1-1, with a tentative D call TRBD1 (5 bases). The CDR3 loop spans 14 amino acids. Trimming removed 6 bases at V and 6 bases at J, with 17 bases between. Germline-derived CDR1 and CDR2 are MDHEN and SYDVKM. CDR3 amino acids: CASSPPGTNAEAFF. In DNA, the CDR3 is TGTGCCAGCAGCCCCCCCGGGACCAACGCTGAAGCTTTCTTT.

This clonotype has only a few counts. The CDR3 bases are TGTGCCAGCAGTCCCCCGACAGTAGATACGCAGTATTTT. It yields the protein CASSPPTVDTQYF. The chain joins TRBV28 to TRBJ2-3, with a possible D match to TRBD1 (5 bases). Germline V gene sequence: CDR1 MDHEN, CDR2 SYDVKM. Between the trimmed V and J ends, which lost 5 bases and 5 bases, there was a span of 11 bases. This CDR3 region has 13 residues.

The table lists this clonotype with a count of one. The V and J genes are TRBV5-1 and TRBJ1-1; D is ambiguous. V was trimmed by 4 bases and J by 10 bases, leaving 14 bases between them. The CDR3 consists of 12 residues. The germline V gene has CDR1 SGHRS and CDR2 YFSETQ. The CDR3 nucleotides are TGCGCCAGCAGCCTTCGGACCGGGAGAGCTTTCTTT. Amino acid sequence: CASSLRTGRAFF.

This clonotype was counted a few times. The chain joins TRBV28 to TRBJ2-7; TRBD1 matches 7 bases. CDR3 length equals 16 residues. The trim removed 5 bases at V and 0 bases at J, leaving 10 bases unmatched. The V gene's germline CDR1 is MDHEN and CDR2 SYDVKM. CDR3 amino acids: CASSPSTGFSSYEQYF. The CDR3 DNA sequence: TGTGCCAGCAGTCCCTCGACAGGGTTCAGCTCCTACGAGCAGTACTTC.

The V and J genes are TRBV6-5 and TRBJ2-3, with 7 bases identical to TRBD1. The germline gives CDR1 MNHEY, CDR2 SVGAGI. The trim removed 6 bases at V and 6 bases at J, leaving 9 bases unmatched. The CDR3 runs to 14 residues. The CDR3 bases are TGTGCCAGCAGCTCGACAGGGTGGGTGGATACGCAGTATTTT. The encoded protein is CASSSTGWVDTQYF.

In this sample, this clonotype turned up a few times. This chain connects TRBV14 to TRBJ1-5; D not resolved. The CDR3 loop spans 13 amino acids. In germline, CDR1 is SGHDN, CDR2 FVKESK. The V and J ends lost 5 bases and 4 bases respectively, with 9 bases between them. The CDR3 loop is CASSGRGNQPQHF. CDR3 in DNA: TGTGCCAGCAGCGGGCGGGGAAATCAGCCCCAGCATTTT.

V is TRBV5-5 and J is TRBJ2-7; possibly TRBD1 for D (6 bases). The CDR3 sequence is 14 residues long. Germline loops: CDR1 SGHKS, CDR2 YYEKEE (reference sequence). V lost 0 bases to trimming and J lost 3 bases, with 10 bases between them. This CDR3 is CASSLEAGDYEQYF. The CDR3 nucleotides are TGTGCCAGCAGCTTGGAAGCAGGGGACTACGAGCAGTACTTC.

Only a few counts were recorded for this clonotype. V usage is TRBV9 and J usage is TRBJ1-1; possible D gene TRBD1, 5 bases. The V gene lost 0 bases and the J gene lost 3 bases, with 15 bases spanning the gap. Per germline, CDR1 SGDLS and CDR2 YYNGEE. The CDR3 consists of 16 residues. The CDR3 is CASSVGSTGTYTEAFF. CDR3 DNA: TGTGCCAGCAGCGTAGGTTCTACGGGGACCTACACTGAAGCTTTCTTT.

There are a few counts of this clonotype. The CDR3 DNA reads as TGCGCCAGCAGCAAGGAGCCGCTTAACACTGAAGCTTTCTTT. Translated, it gives CASSKEPLNTEAFF. V gene TRBV4-3 combines with J gene TRBJ1-1; no firm D call. Germline CDR1 and CDR2: LGHNA and YSLEER. CDR3 length: 14 residues. V was trimmed by 5 bases and J by 2 bases, leaving 12 bases between them.

The table lists this clonotype with a few counts. J is TRBJ1-6 and V is TRBV9; D remains unclear. Germline V gene lookup returns CDR1 SGDLS and CDR2 YYNGEE. Trimming removed 1 base from V and 10 bases from J, with 12 bases in between. The CDR3 length is 14 residues. For the CDR3, the DNA is TGTGCCAGCAGCGTAAGGACCGCGGGATCACCCCTCCACTTT. Translated: CASSVRTAGSPLHF.

This clonotype was seen a few times. The chain recombines TRBV5-1 with TRBJ1-2; 7 bases are shared with TRBD1. Per germline, CDR1 SGHRS and CDR2 YFSETQ. The V and J ends lost 4 bases and 7 bases, in that order; junction bases with no gene match: 10. The CDR3 runs 14 residues. Here the CDR3 DNA reads TGCGCCAGCAGCGGACCAGACAGGGAATGTGGCTACACCTTC. Translating gives CASSGPDRECGYTF. The whole variable domain, remainder taken from reference TRBV5-1 and TRBJ1-2, is KAGVTQTPRYLIKTRGQQVTLSCSPISGHRSVSWYQQTPGQGLQFLFEYFSETQRNKGNFPGRFSGRQFSNSRSEMNVSTLELGDSALYLCASSGPDRECGYTFGSGTRLTVV.

This sequence joins TRBV12-3 or TRBV12-4 and TRBJ1-5; 7 bases are shared with TRBD1. This CDR3 has 14 residues. Trimming at V came to 6 bases and at J to 3 bases, leaving 5 bases not matched to a gene. The CDR3 loop is CASSPDRDNQPQHF. The CDR3 DNA sequence: TGTGCCAGCAGCCCCGACAGGGACAATCAGCCCCAGCATTTT.

This clonotype was counted a single time. This rearrangement joins TRBV4-2 to TRBJ2-7; the D is unclear. The CDR3 runs 18 residues. CDR1 and CDR2 from the germline V gene are LGHNA and YNFKEQ. The V end was cut by 0 bases, the J end by 3 bases, with 21 bases between. CDR3 loop: CASSQDVNPVGQDYEQYF. Here the CDR3 DNA reads TGTGCCAGCAGCCAAGACGTTAATCCGGTGGGCCAGGACTACGAGCAGTACTTC.

This clonotype was observed a handful of times. This sequence joins TRBV5-1 and TRBJ1-6, with 7 bases identical to TRBD1. With V trimmed by 4 bases and J by 4 bases, 5 bases remained unmatched. Looked up from germline, CDR1 is SGHRS and CDR2 is YFSETQ. The CDR3 is made up of 15 amino acids. The CDR3 spells CASSQTGSYNSPLHF. The CDR3 nucleotides are TGCGCCAGCAGCCAGACAGGGTCATATAATTCACCCCTCCACTTT.

The genes are TRBV6-6 and TRBJ2-3; 10 bases map to TRBD2. V lost 5 bases, J lost 2 bases, and 13 bases stayed unmatched. The CDR3 spans 18 residues. The V gene's germline CDR1 is MNHNY and CDR2 SVGAGI (reference sequence). This CDR3 is CASSPPPLAGSYTDTQYF. CDR3 nucleotide sequence: TGTGCCAGCAGTCCCCCCCCACTAGCGGGGAGTTACACAGATACGCAGTATTTT.

In this sample, this clonotype turned up a few times. The chain employs TRBV20-1 and TRBJ1-3; TRBD1 aligns across 11 bases. The CDR3 sequence is 16 residues long. Germline CDR1 and CDR2: DFQATT and SNEGSKA (reference sequence). V lost 0 bases and J lost 4; bases outside the gene matches: 5. DNA of the CDR3: TGCAGTGCTAGAGAGGGGACAGGGGGAAAGGGAAACACCATATATTTT. It yields the protein CSAREGTGGKGNTIYF.

The chain uses TRBV7-9 and TRBJ1-6; unclear D gene. Germline assignment: CDR1 SEHNR and CDR2 FQNEAQ (reference sequence). Between the trimmed V and J ends, which lost 5 bases and 8 bases, there was a span of 10 bases. CDR3 length: 13 residues. DNA for the CDR3: TGTGCCAGCAGCCCGAATCGGTATTCACCCCTCCACTTT. Protein product: CASSPNRYSPLHF.

The chain recombines TRBV20-1 with TRBJ1-1; D may be TRBD1 (6 bases). V gave up 4 bases and J gave up 1 base, with 13 bases separating them. The CDR3 is made up of 14 amino acids. Germline values: CDR1 DFQATT, CDR2 SNEGSKA (reference sequence). The CDR3 nucleotides read TGCAGTGCTATGGACAGACTTGCGAACACTGAAGCTTTCTTT. Protein: CSAMDRLANTEAFF.

This clonotype was observed a few times. J is TRBJ1-6 and V is TRBV27, with D unclear. Per the germline V gene, CDR1 is MNHEY and CDR2 is SMNVEV (reference sequence). V lost 6 bases, J lost 10 bases, and 22 bases lay in between. CDR3 size: 16 residues. The DNA for the CDR3 is TGTGCCAGCAGGGTAAGGTGGGCGGGTATCGGATCACCCCTCCACTTT. Translating it yields CASRVRWAGIGSPLHF.

This clonotype occurred a few times. This rearrangement joins TRBV7-2 to TRBJ2-1; D not resolved. The germline CDR1 and CDR2 sequences are SGHTA and FQGNSA. The CDR3 is 13 amino acids. Trimming took off 0 bases at V and 5 bases at J, with 5 bases between the two ends. CDR3 nucleotides: TGTGCCAGCAGCTTAGCGCCCAACAATGAGCAGTTCTTC. This translates into CASSLAPNNEQFF.

The rearrangement joins TRBV12-3 or TRBV12-4 to TRBJ1-1; D possibly corresponds to TRBD1 (5 bases). V lost 2 bases and J 1 base, leaving 23 bases between the germline ends. CDR3 length equals 19 residues. The CDR3 reads CASSLWGPGGWGTNTEAFF. For the CDR3, the DNA is TGTGCCAGCAGTTTATGGGGACCGGGAGGCTGGGGCACGAACACTGAAGCTTTCTTT.